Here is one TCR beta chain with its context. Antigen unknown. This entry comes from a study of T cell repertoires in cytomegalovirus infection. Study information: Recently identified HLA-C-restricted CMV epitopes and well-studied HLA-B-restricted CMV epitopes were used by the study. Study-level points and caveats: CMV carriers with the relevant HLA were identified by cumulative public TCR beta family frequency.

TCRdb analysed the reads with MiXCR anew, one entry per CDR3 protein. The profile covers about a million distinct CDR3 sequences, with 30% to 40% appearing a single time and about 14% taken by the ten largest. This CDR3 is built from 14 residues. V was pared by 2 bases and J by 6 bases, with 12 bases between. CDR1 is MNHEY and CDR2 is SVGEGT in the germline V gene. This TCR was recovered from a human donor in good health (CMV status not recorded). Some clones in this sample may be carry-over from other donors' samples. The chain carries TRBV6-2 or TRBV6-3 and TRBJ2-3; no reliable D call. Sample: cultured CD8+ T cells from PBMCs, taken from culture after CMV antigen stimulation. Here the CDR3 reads CASSYRNLEDTQYF. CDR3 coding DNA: TGTGCCAGCAGTTACCGTAATCTCGAGGATACGCAGTATTTT.